These 27 T cell receptor beta chains were all obtained from the same sample, sequenced in a study of robustness of blood B and T cell sequencing. The cDNA carried a universal priming site added by a 5' template-switch oligo. Each cDNA molecule was tagged by a 12-nucleotide random UMI. TCRdb itself ran the PCR reads through MiXCR, one entry per CDR3 protein. This repertoire shows over 3,000 distinct CDR3 sequences, about half found once; its top ten account for around 25%. TCR beta repertoires were quantified from mRNA rather than genomic DNA. The source material was peripheral blood. The receptors derive from a human donor in good health.

The chain is built from TRBV20-1 and TRBJ1-1, with 9 nucleotides matching TRBD1. The J segment lost 1 base and the V segment lost 5 bases, leaving 17 bases of the junction unmatched. The germline gives CDR1 DFQATT, CDR2 SNEGSKA (reference sequence). The CDR3 is 18 residues long. DNA of the CDR3: TGCAGTGCTCTGGACAGGGGCACTTATTGGGTCCCGAACACTGAAGCTTTCTTT. Amino acids: CSALDRGTYWVPNTEAFF.

This clonotype was counted between two and nine times. The chain combines TRBV18 with TRBJ2-7; D gene unclear. CDR1 KGHSH and CDR2 LQKENI come from the germline V gene. CDR3 length: 14 amino acids. Trimming took off 3 bases at V and 0 bases at J, with 9 bases between the two ends. The CDR3 coding sequence is TGTGCCAGCTCACCGACGTCGAGCTCCTACGAGCAGTACTTC. Translation gives CASSPTSSSYEQYF. Filled out from reference TRBV18 and TRBJ2-7, the complete variable domain reads NAGVMQNPRHLVRRRGQEARLRCSPMKGHSHVYWYRQLPEEGLKFMVYLQKENIIDESGMPKERFSAEFPKEGPSILRIQQVVRGDSAAYFCASSPTSSSYEQYFGPGTRLTVT.

This clonotype was picked up a small number of times. The V call is TRBV6-1, the J call TRBJ1-2; TRBD1 matches at 9 bases. The CDR3 contains 14 residues. V dropped 5 bases and J dropped 6; count of bases not matched to a gene: 7. Per germline, CDR1 MNHNS and CDR2 SASEGT. The CDR3 loop reads CASSTGGERDGYTF. The CDR3 coding sequence is TGTGCCAGCAGTACAGGGGGCGAGAGAGATGGCTACACCTTC.

The gene calls are TRBV11-1 and TRBJ2-7, with TRBD2 matching over 9 bases. The V gene's germline CDR1 is SGHAT and CDR2 FQDESV (reference sequence). The CDR3 runs 12 residues. The trim removed 6 bases at V and 4 bases at J, leaving 1 base unmatched. CDR3 in DNA: TGTGCCAGCAGGAGCGGGGGGTACGAGCAGTACTTC. Amino acid sequence: CASRSGGYEQYF. Full variable domain (missing parts from reference TRBV11-1 and TRBJ2-7): EAEVAQSPRYKITEKSQAVAFWCDPISGHATLYWYRQILGQGPELLVQFQDESVVDDSQLPKDRFSAERLKGVDSTLKIQPAELGDSAMYLCASRSGGYEQYFGPGTRLTVT.

The chain couples TRBV6-2 or TRBV6-3 to TRBJ1-1, with no clear D. V lost 1 base, J lost 3 bases, and 6 bases lay in between. This CDR3 has 13 amino acids. Germline V gene sequence: CDR1 MNHEY, CDR2 SVGEGT. CDR3 sequence reads: CASSYYPDTEAFF. The CDR3 DNA follows: TGTGCCAGCAGTTACTACCCCGACACTGAAGCTTTCTTT.

V usage is TRBV20-1 and J usage is TRBJ1-1; D is possibly TRBD1 (6 bases). The CDR3 covers 14 residues. Germline CDR1 reads DFQATT; CDR2 reads SNEGSKA (reference sequence). CDR3 in amino acids: CSARQEPGNTEAFF. CDR3 nucleotides: TGCAGCGCTCGACAGGAGCCCGGTAACACTGAAGCTTTCTTT.

The chain carries TRBV5-1 and TRBJ2-1; 9 bases match TRBD1. The CDR3 has 16 amino acids. V trimming: 4 bases; J trimming: 1 base; junction bases outside the gene matches: 6. Germline CDR1 is SGHRS and CDR2 is YFSETQ. The CDR3 region has the DNA TGCGCCAGCAGCACCGTAGGGACAGGGTCCTACAATGAGCAGTTCTTC. Translating it yields CASSTVGTGSYNEQFF.

This chain joins TRBV5-1 and TRBJ2-7; the match to TRBD2 covers 8 bases. CDR1 and CDR2 from the germline V gene are SGHRS and YFSETQ. Trimming removed 3 bases from V and 2 bases from J; junction bases left unmatched: 7. The length of the CDR3 is 15 residues. The CDR3 sequence is CASSSSGGLTYEQYF. The CDR3 region has the DNA TGCGCCAGCAGCTCCAGCGGGGGCCTGACCTACGAGCAGTACTTC.

This clonotype was recorded a few times. The chain recombines TRBV10-1 with TRBJ2-3; 9 positions agree with TRBD2. This CDR3 contains 19 residues. V shed 3 bases, J shed 0 bases, and the junction held 13 bases outside the gene matches. Germline V CDR1 and CDR2: WNHNN, SYGVQD (reference sequence). CDR3 amino acids: CASSDGGIAGDTSTDTQYF. The CDR3 nucleotides read TGCGCCAGCAGTGATGGTGGGATAGCGGGGGATACTAGCACAGATACGCAGTATTTT.

A few counts support this clonotype. The J gene is TRBJ1-1, the V gene TRBV30; D not certain. CDR1 and CDR2 from the germline V gene are GTSNPN and SVGIG (reference sequence). Trimming took 4 bases from V and 6 from J, leaving 9 bases between them. The CDR3 has 11 amino acids. Here the CDR3 DNA reads TGTGCCTGGACAGGCACAGCTGAAGCTTTCTTT. Its translation is CAWTGTAEAFF.

V is TRBV10-3 and J is TRBJ2-1, with 10 positions matching TRBD1. There are 15 residues in the CDR3. The germline V gene encodes CDR1 ENHRY and CDR2 SYGVKD. The V gene end was trimmed by 5 bases and the J gene end by 6 bases; junction bases not matched to a gene: 7. DNA of the CDR3: TGTGCCATCAGTAAGCCGGGACAGGGGATCAATGAGCAGTTCTTC. This sequence encodes CAISKPGQGINEQFF.

The chain carries TRBV7-9 and TRBJ1-6, with D perhaps matching TRBD1 (5 bases). Trimming left V 6 bases short and J 7 bases short, with 10 bases between. The CDR3 is 13 residues long. Looked up from germline, CDR1 is SEHNR and CDR2 is FQNEAQ (reference sequence). In DNA form, the CDR3 reads TGTGCCAGCAGTCGGGACGGAAATTCACCCCTCCACTTT. Translated, it gives CASSRDGNSPLHF.

V usage is TRBV5-1 and J usage is TRBJ1-1; TRBD1 matches at 10 bases. Trimming at V came to 3 bases and at J to 1 base, leaving 0 bases not matched to a gene. Germline V CDR1 and CDR2: SGHRS, YFSETQ. This CDR3 has 14 amino acids. CDR3 DNA: TGCGCCAGCAGCTGGACAGGGGGGAACACTGAAGCTTTCTTT. Translation gives CASSWTGGNTEAFF.

This clonotype was detected only a few times. The chain has TRBV4-2 and TRBJ1-2; 8 bases are a match to TRBD1. CDR1 and CDR2 from the germline V gene are LGHNA and YNFKEQ. The CDR3 has 16 amino acids. V shed 0 bases and J 3 bases; nucleotides not matched to a gene: 6. The CDR3 sequence is CASSQDGQGADYGYTF. The CDR3, as DNA: TGTGCCAGCAGCCAAGATGGCCAGGGGGCGGACTATGGCTACACCTTC.

This clonotype was counted a few times. This chain joins TRBV15 and TRBJ1-2; no definite D call. V gave up 0 bases and J gave up 6 bases, with 14 bases separating them. Germline lookup yields CDR1 LNHNV and CDR2 YYDKDF (reference sequence). The CDR3 is 15 amino acids. CDR3: CATSRDYRTEHGYTF. The CDR3 nucleotides read TGTGCCACCAGCAGAGATTACCGGACGGAACATGGCTACACCTTC.

The chain recombines TRBV6-5 with TRBJ2-1, with D unclear. Between the trimmed V and J ends, which lost 4 bases and 9 bases, there was a span of 13 bases. CDR1 MNHEY and CDR2 SVGAGI come from the germline V gene. The CDR3 consists of 13 residues. The CDR3 here is CASSSTATAEQFF. The CDR3 nucleotides are TGTGCCAGCAGTTCGACTGCTACGGCTGAGCAGTTCTTC.

This clonotype was seen only once. The chain has TRBV7-9 and TRBJ1-2; D might be TRBD1 (6 bases). Germline V gene lookup returns CDR1 SEHNR and CDR2 FQNEAQ (reference sequence). This CDR3 is 13 amino acids long. Between the trimmed V and J ends, which lost 5 bases and 6 bases, there was a span of 13 bases. The CDR3 is CASSPSGGHGYTF. The CDR3 nucleotides are TGTGCCAGCAGCCCGTCGGGGGGCCATGGCTACACCTTC. The variable domain in full, completed from reference TRBV7-9 and TRBJ1-2, reads DTGVSQNPRHKITKRGQNVTFRCDPISEHNRLYWYRQTLGQGPEFLTYFQNEAQLEKSRLLSDRFSAERPKGSFSTLEIQRTEQGDSAMYLCASSPSGGHGYTFGSGTRLTVV.

The table lists this clonotype with a few counts. This rearrangement joins TRBV12-3 or TRBV12-4 to TRBJ2-7; the D gene is possibly TRBD2 (5 bases). This CDR3 has 14 amino acids. Trimming removed 6 bases from V and 1 base from J, with 13 bases in between. The CDR3 is CASSGSSTSYEQYF. CDR3 nucleotides: TGTGCCAGCAGCGGGTCTAGCACTTCCTACGAGCAGTACTTC.

This clonotype was picked up a small number of times. The CDR3 DNA reads TGCAGCGTTCTCAGGGGCGCCGAAGCTTTCTTT. This codes for CSVLRGAEAFF. The chain has TRBV29-1 and TRBJ1-1; the D gene is possibly TRBD1 (6 bases). Trimming pared 5 bases from V and 8 bases from J, leaving 12 bases between. Per the germline V gene, CDR1 is SQVTM and CDR2 is ANQGSEA. The CDR3 contains 11 residues.

This clonotype was found a few times. The CDR3 is CAISGRTSLHHEQFF. The CDR3 region has the DNA TGTGCCATCAGTGGTAGGACTAGCCTGCACCATGAGCAGTTCTTC. The chain is built from TRBV10-3 and TRBJ2-1, with TRBD2 matching over 8 bases. CDR3 length equals 15 residues. The germline V gene encodes CDR1 ENHRY and CDR2 SYGVKD. Trimming at V came to 4 bases and at J to 8 bases, leaving 10 bases not matched to a gene.

The J gene is TRBJ1-4, the V gene TRBV10-3; D uncertain. The CDR3 has 12 amino acids. Looked up from germline, CDR1 is ENHRY and CDR2 is SYGVKD. V was pared by 5 bases and J by 7 bases, with 8 bases between. DNA for the CDR3: TGTGCCATCAGTAGTGCGGGTGAAAAACTGTTTTTT. Translation gives CAISSAGEKLFF.

This clonotype was found a few times. The V and J genes are TRBV10-3 and TRBJ2-3, with 8 bases aligning to TRBD2. Germline V gives CDR1 ENHRY, CDR2 SYGVKD. The CDR3 extends over 16 amino acids. The junction had 7 bases not matched to a gene; V was cut back by 3 bases and J by 2 bases. Here the CDR3 reads CAISEGTGGYTDTQYF. DNA of the CDR3: TGTGCCATCAGTGAAGGGACGGGGGGGTACACAGATACGCAGTATTTT.

This clonotype was picked up a small number of times. V usage is TRBV10-3 and J usage is TRBJ2-7; D gene unclear. V was clipped by 6 bases and J by 0 bases, with 12 bases between them. This CDR3 is built from 14 residues. Germline values: CDR1 ENHRY, CDR2 SYGVKD. CDR3 sequence: CAIRQEASSYEQYF. As DNA, the CDR3 is TGTGCCATCAGGCAAGAGGCGAGCTCCTACGAGCAGTACTTC.

The genes are TRBV10-3 and TRBJ1-2; D remains ambiguous. Per the germline V gene, CDR1 is ENHRY and CDR2 is SYGVKD. Trimming took 3 bases from V and 4 from J, leaving 21 bases between them. This CDR3 spans 17 amino acids. In DNA, the CDR3 is TGTGCCATCAGTGACTCCCGTCAAGCGACAACTAGCTATGGCTACACCTTC. It is translated as CAISDSRQATTSYGYTF.

The chain is built from TRBV10-3 and TRBJ1-2; D unclear. Between the trimmed V and J ends, which lost 2 bases and 6 bases, there was a span of 10 bases. The length of the CDR3 is 13 residues. Germline values: CDR1 ENHRY, CDR2 SYGVKD. The CDR3 is CAISEREVDGYTF. The CDR3 DNA reads TGTGCCATCAGTGAGAGGGAGGTTGATGGCTACACCTTC.

The CDR3 bases are TGTGCCAGCAGTTTTCAGACGACGCGGACCTACGAGCAGTACTTC. It encodes CASSFQTTRTYEQYF. This chain uses TRBV12-3 or TRBV12-4 with TRBJ2-7; no reliable D call. Trimming took 3 bases from V and 2 from J, leaving 14 bases between them. This CDR3 has 15 amino acids.

The rearrangement links TRBV20-1 to TRBJ2-7, with TRBD1 matching 7 bases. Germline trimming cut 5 bases from V and 4 bases from J; bases unmatched to any gene: 11. CDR1 DFQATT and CDR2 SNEGSKA come from the germline V gene (reference sequence). This CDR3 is built from 14 residues. CDR3 sequence (DNA): TGCAGTGCTGAGCGAGAGGGGGCAAAGTACGAGCAGTACTTC. Its protein product is CSAEREGAKYEQYF.